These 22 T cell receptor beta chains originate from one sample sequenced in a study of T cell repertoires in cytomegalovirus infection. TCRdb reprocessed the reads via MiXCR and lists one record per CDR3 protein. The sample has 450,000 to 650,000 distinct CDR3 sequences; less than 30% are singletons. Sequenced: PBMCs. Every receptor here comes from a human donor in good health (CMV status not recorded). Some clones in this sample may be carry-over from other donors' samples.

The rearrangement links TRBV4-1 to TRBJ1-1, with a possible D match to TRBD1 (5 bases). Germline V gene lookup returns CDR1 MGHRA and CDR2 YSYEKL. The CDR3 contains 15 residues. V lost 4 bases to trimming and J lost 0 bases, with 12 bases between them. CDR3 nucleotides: TGCGCCAGCAGCCTGGGGGGTTACATGAACACTGAAGCTTTCTTT. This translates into CASSLGGYMNTEAFF.

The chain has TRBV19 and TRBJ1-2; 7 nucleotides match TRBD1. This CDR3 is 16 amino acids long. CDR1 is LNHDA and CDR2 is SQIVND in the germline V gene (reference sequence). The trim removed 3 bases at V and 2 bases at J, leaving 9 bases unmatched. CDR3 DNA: TGTGCCAGTAGTATCTTAGCGGGACAGACCAACTATGGCTACACCTTC. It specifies CASSILAGQTNYGYTF.

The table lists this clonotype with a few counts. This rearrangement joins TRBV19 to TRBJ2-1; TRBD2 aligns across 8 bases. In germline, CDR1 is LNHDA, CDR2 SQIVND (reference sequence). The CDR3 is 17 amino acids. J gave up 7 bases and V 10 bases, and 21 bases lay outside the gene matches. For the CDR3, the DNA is TGTGCCATCCCCTTGTGGGAGCGGGAGTCGTTCGGGAATGAGCAGTTCTTC. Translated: CAIPLWERESFGNEQFF.

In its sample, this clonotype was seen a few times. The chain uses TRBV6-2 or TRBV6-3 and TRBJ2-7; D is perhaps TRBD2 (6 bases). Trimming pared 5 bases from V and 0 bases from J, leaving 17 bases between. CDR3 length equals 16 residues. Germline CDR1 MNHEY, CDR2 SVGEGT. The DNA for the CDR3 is TGTGCCAGCAGTCCCCGTCCGGGACTGAGCTCCTACGAGCAGTACGTC. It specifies CASSPRPGLSSYEQYV.

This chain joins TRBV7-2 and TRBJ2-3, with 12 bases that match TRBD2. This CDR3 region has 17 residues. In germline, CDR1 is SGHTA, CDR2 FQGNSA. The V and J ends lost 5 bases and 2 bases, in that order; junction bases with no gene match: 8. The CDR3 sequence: CASSRGLAGPNTDTQYF. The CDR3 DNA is TGTGCCAGCAGCCGTGGACTAGCGGGACCAAACACAGATACGCAGTATTTT.

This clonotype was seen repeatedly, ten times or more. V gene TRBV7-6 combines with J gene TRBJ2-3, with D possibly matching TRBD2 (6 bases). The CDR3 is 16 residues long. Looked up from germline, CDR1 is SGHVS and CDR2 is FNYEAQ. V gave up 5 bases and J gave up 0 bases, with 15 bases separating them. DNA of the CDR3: TGTGCCAGCAGCCCCTTTTGGCGGGGAAGCACAGATACGCAGTATTTT. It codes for CASSPFWRGSTDTQYF.

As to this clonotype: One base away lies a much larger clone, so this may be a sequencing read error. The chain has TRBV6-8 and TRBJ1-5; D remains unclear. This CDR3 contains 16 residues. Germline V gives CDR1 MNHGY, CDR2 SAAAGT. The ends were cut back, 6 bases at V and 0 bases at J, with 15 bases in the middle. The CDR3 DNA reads TGTGCCAGCAGCGTTCGCGTGGCAGGTAGCAATCAGCCCCAGCATTTT. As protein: CASSVRVAGSNQPQHF.

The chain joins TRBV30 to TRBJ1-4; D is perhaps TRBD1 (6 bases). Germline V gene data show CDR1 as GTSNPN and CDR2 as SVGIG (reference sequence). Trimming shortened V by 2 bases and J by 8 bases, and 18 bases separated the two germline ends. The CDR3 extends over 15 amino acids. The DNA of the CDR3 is TGTGCCTGGAGTACCAGACAGGCTCGCGGGGAAAAACTGTTTTTT. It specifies CAWSTRQARGEKLFF.

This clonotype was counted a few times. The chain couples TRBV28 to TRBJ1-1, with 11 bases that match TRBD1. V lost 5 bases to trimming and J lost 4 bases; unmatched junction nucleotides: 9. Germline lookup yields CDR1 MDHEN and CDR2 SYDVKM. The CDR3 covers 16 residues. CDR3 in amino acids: CASSPWGGTGGTEAFF. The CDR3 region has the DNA TGTGCCAGCAGTCCGTGGGGGGGGACAGGGGGCACTGAAGCTTTCTTT.

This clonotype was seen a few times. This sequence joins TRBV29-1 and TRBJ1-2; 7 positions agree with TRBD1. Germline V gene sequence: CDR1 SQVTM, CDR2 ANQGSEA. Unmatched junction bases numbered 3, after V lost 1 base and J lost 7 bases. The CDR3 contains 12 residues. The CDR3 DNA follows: TGCAGCGTTGAAGGCTCAGGGGGTGGCTACACCTTC. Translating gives CSVEGSGGGYTF. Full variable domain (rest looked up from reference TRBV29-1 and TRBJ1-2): SAVISQKPSRDICQRGTSLTIQCQVDSQVTMMFWYRQQPGQSLTLIATANQGSEATYESGFVIDKFPISRPNLTFSTLTVSNMSPEDSSIYLCSVEGSGGGYTFGSGTRLTVV.

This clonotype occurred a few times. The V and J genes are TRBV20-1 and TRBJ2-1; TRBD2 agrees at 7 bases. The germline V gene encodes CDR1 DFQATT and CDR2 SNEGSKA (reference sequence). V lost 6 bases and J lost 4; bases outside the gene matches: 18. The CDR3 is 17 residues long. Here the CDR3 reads CSARAASGAPTYNEQFF. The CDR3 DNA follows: TGCAGTGCCCGAGCGGCTAGCGGAGCGCCCACTTACAATGAGCAGTTCTTC.

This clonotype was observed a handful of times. The CDR3 nucleotides are TGTGCCAGTAGTATAGGTTATTCCCCCTACAATGAGCAGTTCTTC. It codes for CASSIGYSPYNEQFF. The J gene is TRBJ2-1, the V gene TRBV19, with D unresolved. Germline V gives CDR1 LNHDA, CDR2 SQIVND (reference sequence). Trimming shortened V by 1 base and J by 2 bases, and 9 bases separated the two germline ends. The CDR3 has 15 residues.

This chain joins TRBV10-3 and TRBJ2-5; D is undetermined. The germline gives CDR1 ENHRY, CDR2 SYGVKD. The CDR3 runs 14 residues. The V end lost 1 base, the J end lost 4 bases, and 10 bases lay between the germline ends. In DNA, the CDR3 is TGTGCCATCAGTGAGTACCAGGACGCAGAGACCCAGTACTTC. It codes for CAISEYQDAETQYF.

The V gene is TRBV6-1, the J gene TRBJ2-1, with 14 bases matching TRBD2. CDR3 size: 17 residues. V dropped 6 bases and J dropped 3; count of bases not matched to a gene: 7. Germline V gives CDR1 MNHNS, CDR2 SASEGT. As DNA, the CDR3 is TGTGCCAGCAGGCGGACTAGCGGGAGGAATGACTACAATGAGCAGTTCTTC. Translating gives CASRRTSGRNDYNEQFF.

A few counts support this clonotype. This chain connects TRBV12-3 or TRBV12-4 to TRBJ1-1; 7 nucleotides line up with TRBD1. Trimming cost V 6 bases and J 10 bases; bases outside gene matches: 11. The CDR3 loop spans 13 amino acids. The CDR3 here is CASSFDRDLSAFF. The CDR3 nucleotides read TGTGCCAGCAGCTTCGACAGGGATCTATCAGCTTTCTTT.

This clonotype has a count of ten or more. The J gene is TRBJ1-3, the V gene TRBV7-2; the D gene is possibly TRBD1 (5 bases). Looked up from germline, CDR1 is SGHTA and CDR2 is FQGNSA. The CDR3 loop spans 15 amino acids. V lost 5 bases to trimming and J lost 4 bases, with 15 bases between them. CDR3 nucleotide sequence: TGTGCCAGCAGCAAGGGGCGGGTGGGGGGAAACACCATATATTTT. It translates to CASSKGRVGGNTIYF. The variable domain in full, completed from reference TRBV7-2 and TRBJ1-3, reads GAGVSQSPSNKVTEKGKDVELRCDPISGHTALYWYRQSLGQGLEFLIYFQGNSAPDKSGLPSDRFSAERTGGSVSTLTIQRTQQEDSAVYLCASSKGRVGGNTIYFGEGSWLTVV.

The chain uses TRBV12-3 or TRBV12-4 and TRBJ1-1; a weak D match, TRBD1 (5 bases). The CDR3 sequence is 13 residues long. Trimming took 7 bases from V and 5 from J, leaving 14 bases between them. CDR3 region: CASIGGWGTEAFF. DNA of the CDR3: TGTGCCAGCATCGGGGGTTGGGGGACTGAAGCTTTCTTT.

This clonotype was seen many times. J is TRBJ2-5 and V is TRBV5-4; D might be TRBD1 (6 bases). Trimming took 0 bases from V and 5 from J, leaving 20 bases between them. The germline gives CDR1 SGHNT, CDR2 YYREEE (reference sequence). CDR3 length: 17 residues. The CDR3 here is CASSLGPGHNEGETQYF. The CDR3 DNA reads TGTGCCAGCAGCTTGGGACCGGGACACAACGAGGGGGAGACCCAGTACTTC.

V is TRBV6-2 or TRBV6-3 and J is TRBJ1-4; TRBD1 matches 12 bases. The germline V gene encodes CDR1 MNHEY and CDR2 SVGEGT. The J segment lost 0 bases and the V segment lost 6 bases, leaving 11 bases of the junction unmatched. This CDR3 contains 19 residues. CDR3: CASSQGTGGTRATNEKLFF. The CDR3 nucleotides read TGTGCCAGCAGCCAGGGGACAGGGGGCACCCGTGCAACTAATGAAAAACTGTTTTTT.

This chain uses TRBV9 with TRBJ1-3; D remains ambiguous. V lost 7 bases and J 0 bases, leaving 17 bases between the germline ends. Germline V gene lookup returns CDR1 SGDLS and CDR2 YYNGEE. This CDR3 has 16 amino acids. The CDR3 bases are TGTGCCAGCGCCGACGGGCGGACTGGCTCTGGAAACACCATATATTTT. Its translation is CASADGRTGSGNTIYF.

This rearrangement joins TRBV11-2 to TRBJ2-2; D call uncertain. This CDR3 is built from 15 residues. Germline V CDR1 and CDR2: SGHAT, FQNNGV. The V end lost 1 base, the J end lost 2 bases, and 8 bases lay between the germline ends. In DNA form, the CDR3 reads TGTGCCAGCAGCTTAGGACTGGGAAACACCGGGGAGCTGTTTTTT. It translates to CASSLGLGNTGELFF.

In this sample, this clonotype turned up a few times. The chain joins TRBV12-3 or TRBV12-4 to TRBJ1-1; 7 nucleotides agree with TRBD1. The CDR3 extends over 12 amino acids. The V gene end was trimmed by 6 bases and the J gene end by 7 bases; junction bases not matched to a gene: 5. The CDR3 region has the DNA TGTGCCAGCAGCCGGGACAGATATGAAGCTTTCTTT. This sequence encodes CASSRDRYEAFF.